The clone carrying this TCR beta chain was seen repeatedly, ten times or more. Its antigen is unidentified. This specimen belongs to a study of spatial heterogeneity in lung cancer. The study tagged each TCR cDNA molecule with a unique molecular identifier. A single record per CDR3 protein comes from TCRdb applying MiXCR to the 5' RACE reads. The data show some 25,000 distinct CDR3 sequences, approximately 4.8% seen once. Stated time point: sample taken at primary tumor resection. The donor population consisted of 72 patients with untreated, early-stage non-small cell lung cancer. Whole RNA from tumor, nontumor lung or frozen PBMC was sequenced unsorted. J was trimmed by 7 bases and V by 3 bases; bases with no gene match: 8. Germline assignment: CDR1 DFQATT and CDR2 SNEGSKA (reference sequence). The CDR3 has 15 residues. Points from the study as a whole: Compared with follow-up, resection was when ubiquitous expanded tumor TCRs appeared in blood more.

The TCR was taken from a male donor with early-stage non-small cell lung cancer. The chain has TRBV20-1 and TRBJ1-6; 8 bases line up with TRBD1. This specimen consisted of PBMCs, obtained at surgery. Written as DNA, the CDR3 is TGCAGTGCTAGGCCCCCGACAGGGGCAAATTCACCCCTCCACTTT. It yields the protein CSARPPTGANSPLHF.